Given below is one T cell receptor (beta chain) in context. This clonotype appeared a few times. The antigen it binds to is not known. Base qualities are not recorded, but no much larger clone differs from it by a single base. This sample is part of a study of blood T cells in healthy people across ages (dated by TCRdb to between 2014 and 2016). Some background on the complete study: In model experiments, roughly one uniquely barcoded TCR beta cDNA molecule per two T cells was captured by template switching. Using deep sequencing normalized with unique cDNA molecular identifiers, the study measured how TCR beta repertoire diversity changes with age. Four age groups were formed from the donors: young (average approximately 16 years), middle-aged (more than 35), aged (around 68) and long-lived (around 80). To avoid experimental bias, donors of different ages were distributed randomly across sequencing lanes. Using the same blood draw, the study looked at two additional independent replicas of 1 million unique cDNA reads for two donors, one aged 18 to 30 and the other aged 80 or older.

Receptor libraries were prepared by 5' RACE. Sequencing used an Illumina HiSeq 2500. A second PCR of about 7 to 12 cycles was performed with a sample-barcoded 5' primer and a J-beta primer mix. A unique molecular identifier was introduced onto each TCR beta cDNA molecule by a template-switch 5' adaptor carrying 12 random nucleotides. Each sample yielded at least 3 million CDR3-containing paired-end reads. First-strand cDNA synthesis was performed from all RNA using the Mint cDNA synthesis kit, with priming by a TRBC-specific oligonucleotide. All cDNA was treated with uracil-DNA glycosylase and then went through a first 18-cycle PCR with the universal primers M1SS and BC2_uni_R. In the authors' own workflow: For normalization, 1 million high-quality reads were randomly selected from each sample, with every read carrying a distinct molecular identifier. Reads with shared molecular identifiers were discarded instead of being binned into consensus sequences. MiTCR, with a Q25 quality threshold and the strictest error-elimination algorithm, was used for CDR3 identification, clonotype clustering and error correction. A nonparametric unseen species model with Euler transformation was used to estimate lower-bound total TCR beta diversity. Using fastp trimming at Q25 and MiXCR clonotype assembly, TCRdb reanalyzed the public sequencing data and kept in-frame beta chains. Identical CDR3 proteins give one entry, which carries the most common genes and DNA. The V and J calls here are based on TCRdb, not the publication. The table for this sample lists some 1.1 million distinct CDR3 sequences; approximately 38% of them were counted only once. The ten most abundant clones make up roughly 13% of the sample.

The approximately 40 donors, aged about 6 to 95 years, were systemically healthy Caucasian individuals from Russia. Each donor gave ten milliliters of peripheral blood, collected into EDTA-treated Vacutainer tubes. PBMCs were isolated by Ficoll-Paque density-gradient centrifugation, with at least 6 million obtained per sample. Trizol reagent was used to extract total RNA from PBMCs, with at least 6 micrograms per sample. The percentages of naive CD45RAhigh/CD27high T cells were determined by flow cytometry on a PBMC aliquot from every donor. Results and caveats for the whole study, not just this receptor: Compared with the aged group, the long-lived group had more naive CD4+ T cells, fewer expanded clones and increased TCR diversity, suggesting age selection. The CMV infection status of donors was not known, potentially confounding age-related changes in expanded clonotypes. Conclusive comparison of naive and antigen-experienced compartments was prevented by the profiling of bulk unsorted PBMCs. Observed TCR beta diversity per million T cells fell roughly linearly with age, and a significant reduction was already apparent by age approximately 41. Estimates of total diversity from one million sequenced T cells were regarded as lower bounds and underestimates. The percentage of naive T cells measured by flow cytometry correlated strongly with observed TCR beta diversity.

The CDR3 covers 14 residues, taking in both the cysteine and the phenylalanine. The read is trimmed to its CDR3 DNA, 42 bases read in frame from base 1. Germline trimming: 5 bases from V, 1 base from J; junction bases outside gene matches: 3. The germline V gene specifies SGHAT as CDR1 and FQNNGV as CDR2. The sequence came from a man aged 18 to 30 in good health. The chain joins TRBV11-2 to TRBJ1-1, with TRBD1 identical over 8 junction bases. The sequenced material came from blood. The DNA is TGTGCCAGCAGCCAGGGGGCCCCGAACACTGAAGCTTTCTTT. The encoded protein is CASSQGAPNTEAFF.